This is a list of T cell receptor beta chains from one sample in a study of blood T cell repertoires in COVID-19. Measured with immunoSEQ multiplex PCR; TCRdb has only the in-frame clones, and not every one. The table includes roughly 60,000 clones, approximately 80% detected once. The sequenced material came from peripheral blood. Receptors originate from a man in his thirties or forties with COVID-19, enrolled during active disease. CDR3s include the opening cysteine and the closing phenylalanine or tryptophan. The D gene is left open where the match is weak. Clone size is not always given. Where it is, it says once, few, many or a class for expanded clones.

D	V	J	size	CDR3	DNA
-	TRBV28	TRBJ2-7	once	CASSLRDIPYEQYF	TGTGCCAGCAGCTTGAGGGACATTCCCTACGAGCAGTACTTC
-	TRBV28	TRBJ1-4	-	CASSSPRGAIQWKLFF	TGTGCCAGCAGTTCCCCCCGGGGGGCGATCCAGTGGAAACTGTTTTTT
TRBD1	TRBV9	TRBJ2-5	-	CASSDRDRGQTQYF	TGTGCCAGCAGCGACCGGGACAGGGGGCAGACCCAGTACTTC
-	TRBV7-8	TRBJ2-5	once	CASSLVGTHGGETQYF	TGTGCCAGCAGCTTAGTAGGGACCCACGGGGGAGAGACCCAGTACTTC
TRBD1	TRBV7-9	TRBJ1-2	once	CASSLGQGGYTF	TGTGCCAGCAGCTTAGGACAGGGGGGCTACACCTTC
TRBD1	TRBV10-3	TRBJ2-2	-	CATGQGPGELFF	TGTGCCACCGGACAGGGTCCCGGGGAGCTGTTTTTT
-	TRBV30	TRBJ2-3	-	CAWAQSTDTQYF	TGTGCCTGGGCCCAGAGCACAGATACGCAGTATTTT
TRBD1	TRBV6-4	TRBJ2-6	many	CASSEQGSGANVLTF	TGTGCCAGCAGTGAACAGGGGTCTGGGGCCAACGTCCTGACTTTC
-	TRBV10-3	TRBJ1-1	-	CAISESGGRNEAFF	TGTGCCATCAGTGAGTCAGGGGGTCGGAATGAAGCTTTCTTT
TRBD1	TRBV30	TRBJ2-3	-	CAWREQTGDTQYF	TGTGCCTGGAGGGAACAGACAGGGGATACGCAGTATTTT
-	TRBV18	TRBJ2-7	-	CASSPDSMDEQYF	TGTGCCAGCTCACCGGACAGCATGGACGAGCAGTACTTC
TRBD2	TRBV11-3	TRBJ2-1	-	CASSLGGLAGGPAHEQFF	TGTGCCAGCAGCTTAGGCGGACTAGCGGGAGGGCCCGCCCATGAGCAGTTCTTC
TRBD1	TRBV3-1/TRBV3-2	TRBJ2-3	-	CASSQETGGWTDTQYF	TGTGCCAGCAGCCAAGAAACAGGGGGCTGGACAGATACGCAGTATTTT
-	TRBV9	TRBJ2-3	-	CASSVVGGGADTQYF	TGTGCCAGCAGCGTAGTTGGGGGAGGCGCAGATACGCAGTATTTT
-	TRBV19	TRBJ1-1	-	CASSIEGEGYTEAFF	TGTGCCAGTAGTATAGAAGGAGAGGGATACACTGAAGCTTTCTTT
-	TRBV27	TRBJ1-3	-	CASTSFSGNTIYF	TGTGCCAGCACAAGCTTCTCTGGAAACACCATATATTTT
-	TRBV6-2/TRBV6-3	TRBJ2-2	-	CASSSWPRELFF	TGTGCCAGCAGCTCATGGCCCCGGGAGCTGTTTTTT
-	TRBV3-1/TRBV3-2	TRBJ1-2	-	CASSPRTANYGYTF	TGTGCCAGCAGCCCGCGGACAGCCAACTATGGCTACACCTTC
TRBD2	TRBV13	TRBJ2-7	-	CASSSRTSGLVYEQYF	TGTGCCAGCAGCTCCCGGACTAGCGGGCTTGTCTACGAGCAGTACTTC
TRBD2	TRBV30	TRBJ2-1	-	CAWRPSGRVYNEQFF	TGTGCCTGGAGACCAAGCGGGAGGGTCTACAATGAGCAGTTCTTC
-	TRBV15	TRBJ1-2	-	CATSRAGNYGYTF	TGTGCCACCAGCAGAGCAGGAAACTATGGCTACACCTTC
-	TRBV6-6	TRBJ2-7	-	CASSLSYSGGGYEQYF	TGTGCCAGCAGCCTTAGTTACTCAGGGGGAGGCTACGAGCAGTACTTC
-	TRBV7-3	TRBJ2-7	-	CASRLDLSGEQYF	TGTGCCAGCAGGCTCGACTTATCGGGGGAGCAGTACTTC